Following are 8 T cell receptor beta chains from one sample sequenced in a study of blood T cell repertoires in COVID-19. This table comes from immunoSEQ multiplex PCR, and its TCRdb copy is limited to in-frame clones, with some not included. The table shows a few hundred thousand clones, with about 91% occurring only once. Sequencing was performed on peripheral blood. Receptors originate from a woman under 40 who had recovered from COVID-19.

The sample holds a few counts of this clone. In nucleotides, the CDR3 is TGTGCCACCAGCATACAAGAGAACACTGAAGCTTTCTTT. Protein sequence: CATSIQENTEAFF. V is TRBV15 and J is TRBJ1-1; D ambiguous. Germline loops: CDR1 LNHNV, CDR2 YYDKDF (reference sequence). CDR3 length equals 13 residues. The ends were cut back, 4 bases at V and 1 base at J, with 7 bases in the middle.

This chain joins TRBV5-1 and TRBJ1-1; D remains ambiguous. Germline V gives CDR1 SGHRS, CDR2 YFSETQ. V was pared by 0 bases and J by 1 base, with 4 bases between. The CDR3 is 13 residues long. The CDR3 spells CASSLGPNTEAFF. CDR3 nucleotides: TGCGCCAGCAGCTTGGGGCCGAACACTGAAGCTTTCTTT.

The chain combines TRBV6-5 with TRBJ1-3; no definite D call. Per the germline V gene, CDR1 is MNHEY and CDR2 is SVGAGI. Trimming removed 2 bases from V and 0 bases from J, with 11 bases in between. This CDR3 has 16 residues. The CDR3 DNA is TGTGCCAGCAGTTACGGGCAGGTCATCTCTGGAAACACCATATATTTT. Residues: CASSYGQVISGNTIYF.

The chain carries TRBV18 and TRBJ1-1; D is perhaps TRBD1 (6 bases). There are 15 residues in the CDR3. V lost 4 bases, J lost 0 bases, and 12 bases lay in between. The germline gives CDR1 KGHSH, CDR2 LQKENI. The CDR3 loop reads CASSQGQILNTEAFF. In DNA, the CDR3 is TGTGCCAGCTCACAAGGACAGATACTGAACACTGAAGCTTTCTTT.

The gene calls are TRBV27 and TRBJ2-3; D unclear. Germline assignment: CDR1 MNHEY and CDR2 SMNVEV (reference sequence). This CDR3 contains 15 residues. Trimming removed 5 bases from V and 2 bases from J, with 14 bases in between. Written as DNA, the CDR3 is TGTGCCAGCAGTAGCTTCCTCGCTGCCACAGATACGCAGTATTTT. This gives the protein CASSSFLAATDTQYF.

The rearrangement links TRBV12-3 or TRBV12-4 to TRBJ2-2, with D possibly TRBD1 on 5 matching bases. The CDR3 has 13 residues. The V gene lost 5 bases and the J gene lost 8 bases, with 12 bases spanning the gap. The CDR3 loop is CASSRQPQGELFF. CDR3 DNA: TGTGCCAGCAGTCGACAGCCCCAAGGGGAGCTGTTTTTT.

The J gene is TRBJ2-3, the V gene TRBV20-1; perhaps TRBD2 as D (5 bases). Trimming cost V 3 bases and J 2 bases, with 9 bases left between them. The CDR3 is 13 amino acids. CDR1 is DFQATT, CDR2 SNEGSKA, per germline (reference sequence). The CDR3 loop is CSASRGFTDTQYF. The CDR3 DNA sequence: TGCAGTGCTAGTCGGGGTTTCACAGATACGCAGTATTTT.

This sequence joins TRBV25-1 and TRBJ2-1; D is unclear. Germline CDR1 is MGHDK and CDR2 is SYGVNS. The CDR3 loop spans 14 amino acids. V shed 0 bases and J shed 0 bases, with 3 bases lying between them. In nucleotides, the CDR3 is TGTGCCAGCAGTGAATACCGCTCCTACAATGAGCAGTTCTTC. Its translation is CASSEYRSYNEQFF.